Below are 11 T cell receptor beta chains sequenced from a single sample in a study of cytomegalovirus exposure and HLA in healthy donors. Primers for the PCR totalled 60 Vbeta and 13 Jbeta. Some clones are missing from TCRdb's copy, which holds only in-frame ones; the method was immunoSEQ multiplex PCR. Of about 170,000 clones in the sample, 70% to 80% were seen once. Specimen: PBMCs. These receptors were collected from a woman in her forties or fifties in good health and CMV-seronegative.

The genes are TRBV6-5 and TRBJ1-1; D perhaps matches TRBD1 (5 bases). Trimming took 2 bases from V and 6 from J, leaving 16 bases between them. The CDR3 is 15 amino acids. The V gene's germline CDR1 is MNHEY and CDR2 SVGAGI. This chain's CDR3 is CASSYNRRLGAEAFF. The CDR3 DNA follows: TGTGCCAGCAGTTACAATCGGCGCCTAGGGGCTGAAGCTTTCTTT.

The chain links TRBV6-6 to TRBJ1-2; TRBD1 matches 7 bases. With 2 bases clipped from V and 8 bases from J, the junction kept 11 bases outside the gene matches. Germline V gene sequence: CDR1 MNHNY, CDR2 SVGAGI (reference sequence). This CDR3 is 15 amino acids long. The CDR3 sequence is CASSYPGTAEPGYTF. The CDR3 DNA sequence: TGTGCCAGCAGTTACCCTGGGACAGCTGAACCGGGCTACACCTTC.

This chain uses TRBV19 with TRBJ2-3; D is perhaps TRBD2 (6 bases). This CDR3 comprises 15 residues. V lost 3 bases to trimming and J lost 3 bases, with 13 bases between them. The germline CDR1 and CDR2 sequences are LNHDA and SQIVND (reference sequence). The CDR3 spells CASSMNRGKTDTQYF. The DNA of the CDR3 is TGTGCCAGTAGTATGAATCGGGGGAAAACAGATACGCAGTATTTT.

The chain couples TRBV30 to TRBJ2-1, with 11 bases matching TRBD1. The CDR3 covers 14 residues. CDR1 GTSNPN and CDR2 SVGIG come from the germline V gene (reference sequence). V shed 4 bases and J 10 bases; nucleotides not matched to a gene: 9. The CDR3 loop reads CAWKGGTGGQEQFF. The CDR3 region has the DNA TGTGCCTGGAAGGGCGGGACAGGGGGACAGGAGCAGTTCTTC.

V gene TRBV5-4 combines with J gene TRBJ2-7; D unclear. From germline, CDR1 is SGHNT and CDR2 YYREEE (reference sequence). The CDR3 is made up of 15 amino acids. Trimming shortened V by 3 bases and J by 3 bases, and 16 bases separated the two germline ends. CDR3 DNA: TGTGCCAGCAGCTCCCCAAGTGACATTGACTACGAGCAGTACTTC. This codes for CASSSPSDIDYEQYF.

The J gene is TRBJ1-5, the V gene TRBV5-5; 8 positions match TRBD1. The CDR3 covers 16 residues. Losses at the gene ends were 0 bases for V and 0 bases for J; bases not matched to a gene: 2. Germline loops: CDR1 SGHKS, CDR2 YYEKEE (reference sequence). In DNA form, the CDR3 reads TGTGCCAGCAGCTTGGGGGACAGGAATAGCAATCAGCCCCAGCATTTT. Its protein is CASSLGDRNSNQPQHF.

The CDR3 spells CASSSLYSNQPQHF. CDR3 nucleotides: TGTGCCAGCAGTTCCCTTTATAGCAATCAGCCCCAGCATTTT. The rearrangement links TRBV27 to TRBJ1-5; D ambiguous. The CDR3 loop spans 14 amino acids. The ends were cut back, 4 bases at V and 0 bases at J, with 7 bases in the middle. Looked up from germline, CDR1 is MNHEY and CDR2 is SMNVEV (reference sequence).

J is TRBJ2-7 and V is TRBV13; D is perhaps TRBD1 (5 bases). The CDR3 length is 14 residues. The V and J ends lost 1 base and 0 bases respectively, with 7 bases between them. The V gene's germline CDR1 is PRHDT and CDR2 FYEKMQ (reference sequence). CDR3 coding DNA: TGTGCCAGCAGCTTAGAGGGGTACTCCTACGAGCAGTACTTC. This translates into CASSLEGYSYEQYF. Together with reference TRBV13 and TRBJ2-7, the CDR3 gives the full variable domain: AAGVIQSPRHLIKEKRETATLKCYPIPRHDTVYWYQQGPGQDPQFLISFYEKMQSDKGSIPDRFSAQQFSDYHSELNMSSLELGDSALYFCASSLEGYSYEQYFGPGTRLTVT.

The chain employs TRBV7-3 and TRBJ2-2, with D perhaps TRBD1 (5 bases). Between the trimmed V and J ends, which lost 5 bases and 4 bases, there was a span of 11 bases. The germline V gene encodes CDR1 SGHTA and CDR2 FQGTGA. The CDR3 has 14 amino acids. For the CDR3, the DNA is TGTGCCAGCAGCCCCCTCAGGGTCACCGGGGAGCTGTTTTTT. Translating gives CASSPLRVTGELFF.

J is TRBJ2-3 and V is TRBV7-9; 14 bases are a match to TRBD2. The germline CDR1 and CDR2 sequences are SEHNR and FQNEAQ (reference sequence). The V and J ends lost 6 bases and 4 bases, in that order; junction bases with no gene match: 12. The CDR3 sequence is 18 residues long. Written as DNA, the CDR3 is TGTGCCAGCAGACTCCCGGGACTAGCGGGGGTGAGCGCAGATACGCAGTATTTT. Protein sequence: CASRLPGLAGVSADTQYF. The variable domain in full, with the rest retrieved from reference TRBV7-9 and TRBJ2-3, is DTGVSQNPRHKITKRGQNVTFRCDPISEHNRLYWYRQTLGQGPEFLTYFQNEAQLEKSRLLSDRFSAERPKGSFSTLEIQRTEQGDSAMYLCASRLPGLAGVSADTQYFGPGTRLTVL.

CDR3 in DNA: TGTGCCAGCAGTGAAAGGGCGGGCTTTCAGCCCCAGCATTTT. Translation gives CASSERAGFQPQHF. The chain employs TRBV6-1 and TRBJ1-5; D is unclear. Looked up from germline, CDR1 is MNHNS and CDR2 is SASEGT. V dropped 2 bases and J dropped 6 bases, with 11 bases sitting between them. This CDR3 region has 14 residues.